What follows are 4 T cell receptor beta chains derived from one specimen sequenced in a study of T-cell memory formation after mild COVID-19. TCRdb re-derived calls from the 5' RACE reads in MiXCR, one entry per CDR3 protein. The profile covers under 550,000 distinct CDR3 sequences, with about 20% appearing a single time and 10% to 15% taken by the ten largest. The material sequenced was PBMCs or a T cell subset sorted from them (not recorded which). These receptors all come from an adult woman who had mild COVID-19 (a few samples of this study predate the infection). Cell type and time point are not known.

The chain links TRBV20-1 to TRBJ2-1; 8 positions agree with TRBD2. J gave up 4 bases and V 3 bases, and 8 bases lay outside the gene matches. CDR3 size: 15 residues. Germline CDR1 DFQATT, CDR2 SNEGSKA (reference sequence). Written as DNA, the CDR3 is TGCAGTGCTAGGAAACTAGCGGAACCGTACAATGAGCAGTTCTTC. This gives the protein CSARKLAEPYNEQFF.

This clonotype was detected a few times. V is TRBV5-1 and J is TRBJ2-7, with 7 nucleotides matching TRBD1. The CDR3 is made up of 14 amino acids. Germline V gene data show CDR1 as SGHRS and CDR2 as YFSETQ. V lost 7 bases and J lost 4; bases outside the gene matches: 11. This CDR3 reads CASAQRTGVYEQYF. The CDR3 DNA follows: TGCGCCAGCGCCCAACGGACAGGCGTTTACGAGCAGTACTTC.

CDR3 region: CASSLEAEYNEQFF. CDR3 in DNA: TGCGCCAGCAGCTTGGAAGCAGAATACAATGAGCAGTTCTTC. This rearrangement joins TRBV5-1 to TRBJ2-1; D is uncertain. The V and J ends lost 0 bases and 4 bases respectively, with 8 bases between them. This CDR3 contains 14 residues. Germline values: CDR1 SGHRS, CDR2 YFSETQ.

This chain uses TRBV5-6 with TRBJ1-2; 12 nucleotides match TRBD1. This CDR3 is 17 amino acids long. Germline V gene sequence: CDR1 SGHDT, CDR2 YYEEEE. J lost 6 bases, V lost 0 bases, and 9 bases had no gene match. The CDR3 DNA sequence: TGTGCCAGCAGCTTGGGCGACCGGGACAGGGGGCTGGATGGCTACACCTTC. It codes for CASSLGDRDRGLDGYTF.